This T cell receptor beta chain was sequenced in a study of T cell responses to AZD1222 COVID-19 vaccine. Study conclusions and caveats: Mostly white British, mostly female donors; authors suggested clonal diversity may be underestimated.

Note on this clone: The antigen is unknown.

Only in-frame clones appear in the TCRdb table, and some are missing; sequencing was by immunoSEQ multiplex PCR. In the table there are roughly 87,000 clones, 89% of which are singletons. This CDR3 is built from 10 residues. Trimming shortened V by 3 bases and J by 8 bases, and 4 bases separated the two germline ends. CDR1 and CDR2 from the germline V gene are DFQATT and SNEGSKA (reference sequence). The receptor comes from an adult who received the AZD1222 COVID-19 vaccine. The chain recombines TRBV20-1 with TRBJ1-4, with D hard to call. The sample consisted of peripheral blood, taken 28 days after the second AZD1222 dose. The chain's CDR3 is CSASTEKLFF. CDR3 nucleotide sequence: TGCAGTGCTAGCACGGAAAAACTGTTTTTT.